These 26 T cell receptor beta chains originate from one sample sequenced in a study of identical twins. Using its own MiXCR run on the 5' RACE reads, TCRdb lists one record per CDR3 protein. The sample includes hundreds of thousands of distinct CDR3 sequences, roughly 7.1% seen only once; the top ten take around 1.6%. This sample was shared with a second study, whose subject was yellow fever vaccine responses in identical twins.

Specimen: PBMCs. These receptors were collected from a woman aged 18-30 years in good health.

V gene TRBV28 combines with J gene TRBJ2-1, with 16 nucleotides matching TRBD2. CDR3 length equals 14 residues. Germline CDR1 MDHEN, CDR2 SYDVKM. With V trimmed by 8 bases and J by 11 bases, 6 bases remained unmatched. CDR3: CASGTGLAGGQQFF. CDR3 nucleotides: TGTGCCAGCGGTACGGGACTAGCGGGAGGGCAGCAGTTCTTC.

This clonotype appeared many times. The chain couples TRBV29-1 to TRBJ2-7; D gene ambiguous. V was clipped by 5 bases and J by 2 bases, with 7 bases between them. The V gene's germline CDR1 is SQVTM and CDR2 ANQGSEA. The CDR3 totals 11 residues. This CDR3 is CSVTVTYEQYF. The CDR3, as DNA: TGCAGCGTTACGGTTACCTACGAGCAGTACTTC.

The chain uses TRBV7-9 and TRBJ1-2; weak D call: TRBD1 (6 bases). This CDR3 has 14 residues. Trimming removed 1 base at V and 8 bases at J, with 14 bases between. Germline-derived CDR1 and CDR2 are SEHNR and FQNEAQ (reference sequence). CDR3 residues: CASSLEGEFEGYTF. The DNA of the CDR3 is TGTGCCAGCAGCTTAGAGGGGGAGTTTGAGGGCTACACCTTC.

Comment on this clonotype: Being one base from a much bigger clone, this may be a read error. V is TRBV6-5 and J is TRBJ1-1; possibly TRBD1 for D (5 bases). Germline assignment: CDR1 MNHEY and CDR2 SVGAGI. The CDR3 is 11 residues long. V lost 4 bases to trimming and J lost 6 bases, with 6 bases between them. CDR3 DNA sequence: TGTGCCAGCAGTTCCAGGGCTGAAGCTTTCTTT. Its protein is CASSSRAEAFF.

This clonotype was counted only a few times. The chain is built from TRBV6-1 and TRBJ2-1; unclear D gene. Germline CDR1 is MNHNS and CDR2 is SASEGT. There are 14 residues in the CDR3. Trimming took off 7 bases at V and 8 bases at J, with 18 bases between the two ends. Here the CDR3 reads CASMPPMGTDEQFF. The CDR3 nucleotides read TGTGCCAGCATGCCGCCGATGGGTACCGATGAGCAGTTCTTC.

As DNA, the CDR3 is TGTGCCACCAGCAGAGATGTGACGTTGACCTACGAGCAGTACTTC. Translating it yields CATSRDVTLTYEQYF. V gene TRBV15 combines with J gene TRBJ2-7; the D is unclear. The CDR3 length is 15 residues. Trimming took 0 bases from V and 2 from J, leaving 11 bases between them. Germline V gene sequence: CDR1 LNHNV, CDR2 YYDKDF (reference sequence).

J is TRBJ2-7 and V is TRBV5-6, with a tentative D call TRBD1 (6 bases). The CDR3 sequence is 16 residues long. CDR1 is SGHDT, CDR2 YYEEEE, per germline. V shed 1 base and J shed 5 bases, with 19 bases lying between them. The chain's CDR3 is CASSLPGAFSFDEQYF. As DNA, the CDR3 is TGTGCCAGCAGCTTGCCAGGGGCTTTTTCTTTCGACGAGCAGTACTTC.

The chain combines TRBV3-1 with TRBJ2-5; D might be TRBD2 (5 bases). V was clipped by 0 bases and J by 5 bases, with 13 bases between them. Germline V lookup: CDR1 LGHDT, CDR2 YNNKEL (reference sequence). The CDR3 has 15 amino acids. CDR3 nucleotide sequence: TGTGCCAGCAGCCAAGATTTGGCTAGCATGGAGACCCAGTACTTC. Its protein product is CASSQDLASMETQYF.

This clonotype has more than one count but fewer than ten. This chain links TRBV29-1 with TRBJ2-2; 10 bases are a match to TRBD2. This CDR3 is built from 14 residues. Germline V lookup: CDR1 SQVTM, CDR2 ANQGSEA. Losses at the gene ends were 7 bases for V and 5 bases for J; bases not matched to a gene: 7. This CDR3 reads CSGISGGRTGELFF. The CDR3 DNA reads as TGCAGCGGTATTAGCGGGGGGCGGACCGGGGAGCTGTTTTTT.

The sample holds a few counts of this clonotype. The CDR3 loop reads CATSDLTGEDTQYF. CDR3 bases: TGTGCCACCAGTGACCTTACAGGGGAAGATACGCAGTATTTT. The chain combines TRBV24-1 with TRBJ2-3, with 7 bases fitting TRBD1. Germline V gene sequence: CDR1 KGHDR, CDR2 SFDVKD. The CDR3 contains 14 residues. V shed 4 bases and J 5 bases; nucleotides not matched to a gene: 5.

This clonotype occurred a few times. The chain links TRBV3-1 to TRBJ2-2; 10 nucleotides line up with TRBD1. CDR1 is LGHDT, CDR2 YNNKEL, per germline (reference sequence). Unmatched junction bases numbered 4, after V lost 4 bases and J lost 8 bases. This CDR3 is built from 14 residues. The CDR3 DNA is TGTGCCAGCAGCCCCCGACAGGGGGCTGGGGAGCTGTTTTTT. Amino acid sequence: CASSPRQGAGELFF.

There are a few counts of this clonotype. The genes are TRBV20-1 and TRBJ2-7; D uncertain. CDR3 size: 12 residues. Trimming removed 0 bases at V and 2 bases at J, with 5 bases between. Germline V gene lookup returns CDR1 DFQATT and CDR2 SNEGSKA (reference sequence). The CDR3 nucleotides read TGCAGTGCTAGAGATCAAGCCTACGAGCAGTACTTC. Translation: CSARDQAYEQYF.

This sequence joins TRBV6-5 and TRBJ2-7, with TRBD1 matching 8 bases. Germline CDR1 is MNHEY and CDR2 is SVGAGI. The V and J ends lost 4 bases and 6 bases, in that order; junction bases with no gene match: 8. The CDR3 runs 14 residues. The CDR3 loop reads CASSFLGTGGEQYV. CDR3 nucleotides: TGTGCCAGCAGTTTTCTCGGGACAGGCGGCGAGCAGTACGTC.

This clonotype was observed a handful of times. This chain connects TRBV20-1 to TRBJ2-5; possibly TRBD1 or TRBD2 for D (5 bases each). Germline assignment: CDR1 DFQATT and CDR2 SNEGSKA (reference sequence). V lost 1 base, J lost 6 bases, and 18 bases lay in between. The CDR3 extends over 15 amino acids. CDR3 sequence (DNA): TGCAGTGCTAGAGGGGGGTCGTACACCACGAAGACCCAGTACTTC. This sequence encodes CSARGGSYTTKTQYF.

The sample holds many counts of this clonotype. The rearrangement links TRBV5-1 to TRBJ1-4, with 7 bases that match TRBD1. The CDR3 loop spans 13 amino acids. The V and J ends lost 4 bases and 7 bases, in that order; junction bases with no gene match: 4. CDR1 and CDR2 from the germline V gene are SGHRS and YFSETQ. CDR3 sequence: CASSDRVSEKLFF. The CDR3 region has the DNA TGCGCCAGCAGCGACAGGGTTAGTGAAAAACTGTTTTTT.

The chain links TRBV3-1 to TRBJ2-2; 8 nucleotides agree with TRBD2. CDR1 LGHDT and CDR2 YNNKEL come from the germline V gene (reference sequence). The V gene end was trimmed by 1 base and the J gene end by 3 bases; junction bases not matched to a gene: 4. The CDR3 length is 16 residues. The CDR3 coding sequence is TGTGCCAGCAGCCAAGGGACTAGCAGATACACCGGGGAGCTGTTTTTT. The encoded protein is CASSQGTSRYTGELFF.

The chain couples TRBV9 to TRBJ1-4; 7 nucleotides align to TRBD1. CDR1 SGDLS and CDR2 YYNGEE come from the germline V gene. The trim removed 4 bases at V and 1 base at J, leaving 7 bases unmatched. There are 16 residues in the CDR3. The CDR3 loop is CASSNRQGITNEKLFF. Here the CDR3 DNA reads TGTGCCAGCAGCAACCGACAGGGCATAACTAATGAAAAACTGTTTTTT. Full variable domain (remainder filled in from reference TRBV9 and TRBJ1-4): DSGVTQTPKHLITATGQRVTLRCSPRSGDLSVYWYQQSLDQGLQFLIQYYNGEERAKGNILERFSAQQFPDLHSELNLSSLELGDSALYFCASSNRQGITNEKLFFGSGTQLSVL.

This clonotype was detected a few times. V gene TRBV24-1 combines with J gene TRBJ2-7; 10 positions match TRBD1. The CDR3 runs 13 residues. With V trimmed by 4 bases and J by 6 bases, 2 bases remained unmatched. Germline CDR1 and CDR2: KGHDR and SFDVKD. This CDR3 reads CATSEDRGIEQYF. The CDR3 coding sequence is TGTGCCACCAGTGAGGACAGGGGGATCGAGCAGTACTTC.

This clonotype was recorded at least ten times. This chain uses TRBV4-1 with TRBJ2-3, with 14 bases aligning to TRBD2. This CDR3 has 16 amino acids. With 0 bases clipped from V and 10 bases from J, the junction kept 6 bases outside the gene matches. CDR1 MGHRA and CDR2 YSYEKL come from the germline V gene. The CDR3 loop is CASSQDGLAGGASQYF. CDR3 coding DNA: TGCGCCAGCAGCCAAGATGGACTAGCGGGGGGAGCTTCGCAGTATTTT.

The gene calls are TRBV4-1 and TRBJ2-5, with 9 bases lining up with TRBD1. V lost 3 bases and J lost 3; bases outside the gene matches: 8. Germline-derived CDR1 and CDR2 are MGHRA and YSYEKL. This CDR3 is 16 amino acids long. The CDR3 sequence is CASSQGQGRKEETQYF. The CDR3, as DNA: TGCGCCAGCAGCCAGGGACAGGGAAGAAAGGAAGAGACCCAGTACTTC.

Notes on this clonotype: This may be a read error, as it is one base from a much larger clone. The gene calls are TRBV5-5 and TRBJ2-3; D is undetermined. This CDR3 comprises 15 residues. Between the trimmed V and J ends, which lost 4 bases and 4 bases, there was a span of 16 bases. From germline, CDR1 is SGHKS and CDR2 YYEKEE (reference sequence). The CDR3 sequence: CASSAGIYIPDTQYF. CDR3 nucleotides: TGTGCCAGCAGCGCTGGGATTTACATCCCAGATACGCAGTATTTT.

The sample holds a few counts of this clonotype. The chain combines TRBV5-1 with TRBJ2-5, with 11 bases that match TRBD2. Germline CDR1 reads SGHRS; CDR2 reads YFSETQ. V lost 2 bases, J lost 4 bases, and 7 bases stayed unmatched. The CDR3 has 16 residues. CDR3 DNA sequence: TGCGCCAGCAGCTTCCCACTAGCGGGAGTTCGAGAGACCCAGTACTTC. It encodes CASSFPLAGVRETQYF. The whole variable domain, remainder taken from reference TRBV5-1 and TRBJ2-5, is KAGVTQTPRYLIKTRGQQVTLSCSPISGHRSVSWYQQTPGQGLQFLFEYFSETQRNKGNFPGRFSGRQFSNSRSEMNVSTLELGDSALYLCASSFPLAGVRETQYFGPGTRLLVL.

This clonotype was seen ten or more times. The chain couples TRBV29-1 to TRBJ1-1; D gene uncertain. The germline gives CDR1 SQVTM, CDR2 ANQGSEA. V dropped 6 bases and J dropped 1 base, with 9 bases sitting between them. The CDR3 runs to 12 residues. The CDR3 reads CSVVLENTEAFF. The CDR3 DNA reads TGCAGCGTGGTGTTGGAGAACACTGAAGCTTTCTTT.

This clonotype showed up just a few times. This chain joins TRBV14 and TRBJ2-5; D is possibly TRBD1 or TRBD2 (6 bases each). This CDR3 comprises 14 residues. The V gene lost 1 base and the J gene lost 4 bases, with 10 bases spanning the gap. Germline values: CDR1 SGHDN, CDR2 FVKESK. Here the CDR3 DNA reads TGTGCCAGCAGCCAAGGCAGGGGAGGAGAGACCCAGTACTTC. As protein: CASSQGRGGETQYF.

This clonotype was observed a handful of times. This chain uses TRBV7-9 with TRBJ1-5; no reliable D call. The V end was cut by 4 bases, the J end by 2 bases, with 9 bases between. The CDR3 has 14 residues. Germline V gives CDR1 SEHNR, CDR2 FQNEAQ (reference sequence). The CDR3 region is CASSSVMGNQPQHF. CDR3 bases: TGTGCCAGCAGCTCCGTCATGGGCAATCAGCCCCAGCATTTT.

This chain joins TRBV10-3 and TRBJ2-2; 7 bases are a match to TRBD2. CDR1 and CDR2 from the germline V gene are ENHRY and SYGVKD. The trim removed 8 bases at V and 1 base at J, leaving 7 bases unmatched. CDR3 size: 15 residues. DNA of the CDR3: TGTGCCATCTCAAAAGGCGGGGGGAACACCGGGGAGCTGTTTTTT. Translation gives CAISKGGGNTGELFF.